The clone carrying this TCR beta chain was seen a handful of times. Its antigen is currently unknown. TCRdb re-derived calls from the 5' RACE reads in MiXCR, one entry per CDR3 protein. Of almost 400,000 distinct CDR3 sequences listed, around 22% are singletons. The record originates from a study of CD8 T cells in ankylosing spondylitis. General study points: Disease-linked clones displayed a CD8+ phenotype and appeared relatively rarely in peripheral blood. Prior literature has documented some motif variants in synovial fluid and blood from reactive arthritis. A motif in TCR beta, a set of eight highly homologous variants, appeared characteristic of ankylosing spondylitis blood.

Trimming stripped 7 bases from V and 3 bases from J, with 19 bases between. Germline CDR1 MDHEN, CDR2 SYDVKM. CDR3 length: 15 amino acids. Sequencing was done on a sample of blood, either unsorted or a sorted T cell fraction (not recorded which). The chain has TRBV28 and TRBJ2-7; D is perhaps TRBD1 (6 bases). This clonotype was sampled from a male donor with ankylosing spondylitis. CDR3 bases: TGTGCCAGCACCTGGGGGCTTCCCAGAAGCTACGAGCAGTACTTC. Translated, it gives CASTWGLPRSYEQYF.